This T cell receptor beta chain was profiled in a study of cytomegalovirus exposure and HLA in healthy donors. J was trimmed by 0 bases and V by 3 bases; bases with no gene match: 12. The CDR3 spans 17 residues. Germline CDR1 and CDR2: SGHNT and YYREEE (reference sequence). Both 60 Vbeta primers and 13 Jbeta primers went into the PCR. The repertoire was sequenced with immunoSEQ multiplex PCR; TCRdb's copy has only in-frame clones and lacks some. The sample holds some 97,000 clones, more than 75% seen once. Sequencing input: PBMCs. V is TRBV5-4 and J is TRBJ2-7; 7 bases align to TRBD1. The receptor was isolated from a woman between 50 and 59 years old in good health and CMV-seropositive. The DNA for the CDR3 is TGTGCCAGCAGCTCTCTCGATGGGACAGTTGACTCCTACGAGCAGTACTTC. This translates into CASSSLDGTVDSYEQYF.